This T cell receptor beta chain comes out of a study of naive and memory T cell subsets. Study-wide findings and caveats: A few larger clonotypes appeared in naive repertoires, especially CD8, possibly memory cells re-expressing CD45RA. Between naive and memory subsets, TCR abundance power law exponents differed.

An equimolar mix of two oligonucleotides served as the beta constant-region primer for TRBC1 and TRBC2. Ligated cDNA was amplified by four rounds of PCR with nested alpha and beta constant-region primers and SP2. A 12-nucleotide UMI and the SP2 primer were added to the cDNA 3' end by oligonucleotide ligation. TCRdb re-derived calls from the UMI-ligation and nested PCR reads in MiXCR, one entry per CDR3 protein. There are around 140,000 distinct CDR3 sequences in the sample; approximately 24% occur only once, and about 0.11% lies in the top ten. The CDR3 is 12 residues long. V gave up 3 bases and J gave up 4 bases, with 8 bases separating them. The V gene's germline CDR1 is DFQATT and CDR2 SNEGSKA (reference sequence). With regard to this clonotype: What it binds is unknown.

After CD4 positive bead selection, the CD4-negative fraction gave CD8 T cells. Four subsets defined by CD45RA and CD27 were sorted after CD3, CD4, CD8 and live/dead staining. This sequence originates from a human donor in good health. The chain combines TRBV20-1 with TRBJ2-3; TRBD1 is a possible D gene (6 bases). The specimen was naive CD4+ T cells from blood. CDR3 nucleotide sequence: TGCAGTGCTAGTGGGGGCGCAGATACGCAGTATTTT. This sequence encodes CSASGGADTQYF.